The sequence of this T cell receptor (beta chain) was determined in a study of cytomegalovirus exposure and HLA in healthy donors listed by TCRdb under 2017. Regarding the complete study: According to an earlier analysis of around 600 of the donors, about 179 million T cells yielded 117 million unique TCR beta sequences and approximately 300 Gb of sequence data. The study was designed to test whether signatures of past pathogen exposure could be identified by cataloging public T cell receptors. Every repertoire in the discovery cohort had been generated on one and the same sequencing platform. Typing coverage differed by locus: A, B, C, DRB1 and DQB1 were typed in about 629-640 donors, DQA1 in around 500, DPA1 in 600 to 610, and DPB1 in approximately 450. Among the roughly 410 genotyped donors, around 81% belonged to the genetic ancestry cluster associated with self-reported Caucasian donors. To study patterns of TCR occurrence, a later analysis re-analyzed previously published TCR beta repertoires from around 670 donors and added high-resolution HLA genotyping. Donor age, sex, ethnicity and CMV serostatus were compiled together with the repertoire data. Rather than drawing on any new phenotypic data, the later analysis identified candidate immune exposures from TCR beta sequences and the way those sequences occurred across donors. To predict cytomegalovirus infection status, the study brought together high-throughput TCR immunosequencing, statistical association of individual TCRs with disease status, and machine learning. Across some 400 genotyped donors of the cohort, an average of roughly 250,000 unique TCR beta nucleotide sequences per donor were sequenced, and 15% to 20% of those sequences were non-productive. In a later genetic analysis, genome-wide SNP genotypes for about 65% of the roughly 670 donors were used, and that subset was treated as a discovery cohort. Because of strong linkage in the cohort, a handful of DR-DQ haplotypes were treated as single units for association and clustering. An earlier analysis of fewer than 750 of the donors used high-throughput TCR beta sequencing to judge whether each TCR beta V gene segment behaved as functional or pseudogenic. In addition to the first cohort of 666 subjects, a separate validation cohort of some 120 different subjects was used. The T cell repertoires of some 700 subjects were profiled by immunosequencing and related to cytomegalovirus serostatus. HLA typing covered class I and class II loci at four-digit resolution. An early release covering some 640 HLA-typed donors comprised approximately 300 gigabases of sequencing data and about 90 million unique TCR sequences.

To prepare the library, the immunoSEQ multiplex PCR assay was applied. A mixture of 60 forward primers for TCR Vbeta segments and 13 reverse primers for TCR Jbeta segments was used in the multiplex PCR. Amplification of the CDR3 region of rearranged TCR beta genes was performed with a multiplex PCR assay on genomic DNA. The Illumina HiSeq System was used to sequence the amplified TCR beta libraries as 87-base-pair reads. As for the original processing: A later analysis counted tens of millions of unique TCR beta chains across the 600 to 850 repertoires, and around 9.9 million of these chains were shared by at least two donors. A nearest-neighbor algorithm error-corrected the raw reads and collapsed the reads into unique sequences, merging closely related sequences to remove PCR and sequencing errors. Alignment of CDR3 sequences to IMGT reference sequences was used to assign V, D and J gene segments. For a sequence to be retained, a match of at least six nucleotides was required to both a V gene segment and a J gene segment. A rearrangement was called productive if the CDR3 had no stop codons and remained in frame with V and J, and every other rearrangement was called non-productive. Following IMGT convention, CDR3 was defined as the stretch from the second conserved V-encoded cysteine to the conserved J-encoded phenylalanine. The earlier analysis of about 530 of the donors excluded any sequence lacking an unambiguous match to a single V gene segment. In an earlier analysis of approximately 500 of the donors, a V segment was called functional when productive rearrangements were above 56.7%, and segregating when the standard deviation between donors exceeded 5%. A statistical classification framework was built for diagnosing cytomegalovirus status from the catalog of TCR beta chain sequences. In a later analysis, V and J genes were assigned by comparing TCR nucleotide sequences against IMGT/GENE-DB human TR gene sequences. A later analysis assigned CDR3 sequences and most-parsimonious VDJ recombination scenarios with the TCRdist pipeline. In a later analysis, each TCR beta chain was defined by its CDR3 amino acid sequence together with its V-gene family, and reads lacking a unique V-gene family were excluded. As a way to deal with suspected cross-contamination and a sequencing artifact, a later analysis dropped over 550 nucleotide sequences that were highly shared and had low generation probability. In a later analysis, a clonal expansion index for each public chain was calculated from normalized within-repertoire ranks of inferred template counts. In a later analysis, generation probabilities were computed with a VDJ recombination model fitted to out-of-frame rearrangements, and the resulting probabilities were checked against IGoR. In a later analysis, TCR-TCR, TCR-HLA and TCR-CMV co-occurrence was scored with hypergeometric tests, and a repertoire-size bias correction was applied to TCR pairs. In a later analysis, false discovery rates were estimated by permuting HLA or CMV assignments 20 times. In a later analysis, co-occurring TCRs were grouped using DBSCAN, with TCRdist sequence similarity added in when clustering inside HLA-allele-positive subsets. Co-occurrence clustering excluded repertoires with fewer than 30,000 or more than 120,000 public chains, plus five with anomalous nucleotide sharing. TCRdb limited this immuneACCESS table to in-frame rearrangements with V and J called. A share of clones is missing; checked studies link under half to unresolved V genes, and the rest is unexplained. D and trimming come from the DNA, and the V and J calls and clone size come from that table. The sample table records 90,000 to 110,000 clones; 76% of these occur just once. The ten largest clones capture around 7.7% of the sample.

In total, 600 or so healthy bone marrow donors made up the cohort. Cohort members were all nominally healthy when sampled, although unrecorded immune exposures were likely present. The donor was CMV seropositive and was included in the group of some 290 seropositive cohort members. Every donor gave a peripheral blood sample, and the peripheral blood mononuclear cells from that sample were used for TCR beta sequencing. Genomic DNA was extracted from the blood cell samples with the Qiagen DNeasy Blood Extraction Kit. As regards this clone: What antigen it recognizes has not been identified. Within one base of it there is no much larger clone, and no base qualities were kept.

Beyond this particular receptor, the publication reports: Strong co-occurrence of HLA alleles, especially DR and DQ, made assigning TCR associations to individual alleles difficult. Because HLA typing was unavailable for some donors at each locus, only the typed subset was used in association tests. Immune exposure information for the cohort was limited to CMV serostatus. An association between a missense DCLRE1C variant and V-gene and J-gene trimming of TCR beta chains was found in a later genetic analysis and replicated in an independent cohort. A further reported finding was that TCR beta sequences accurately predicted the HLA-A and HLA-B alleles for most subjects in the first cohort. The sequencing pipeline was judged likely to have produced a cluster of highly shared sequence variants as a technical artifact. Cytomegalovirus status was reported to be diagnosed by the classifier with high specificity and sensitivity in both the original and validation cohorts. In a later analysis, HLA-associated TCR beta chains were found to be more clonally expanded and to have lower generation probabilities than equally common non-associated chains. Presence/absence analyses assumed roughly uniform sequencing depth across donors, an assumption that may not hold. Correlated functional status among segregating V segments might be attributable to linkage disequilibrium, but an unknown experimental factor could not be ruled out. According to a later genetic analysis, donors in an Asian-associated ancestry cluster had fewer N-insertions in productive TCRs than the approximately 650-donor mean. According to the authors, the approach could potentially be generalized to other disease states and immunological phenotypes. In vitro tests confirmed that a few of the cytomegalovirus-associated TCR beta chains recognize cytomegalovirus antigens. According to a later analysis, TCR association rates differed among HLA loci, with DRB1 alleles showing the most associated TCRs and HLA-C alleles showing the fewest. Specific HLA alleles were associated with about 17,000 TCR beta sequences at a false discovery rate of 0.05 in a later analysis. According to a later analysis, most CMV-associated TCR beta chains appeared to be HLA-restricted, and the HLA associations seemed to be driven largely by CMV exposure. Because counts were too low, about 18 rarely observed V segments, including chromosome 9 orphons, were excluded from the earlier analysis of around 640 of the donors. In the study, 150 to 200 TCR beta chains were listed as associated with cytomegalovirus. While some public TCRs were present in many individuals, most TCR sequences turned up only very rarely across donors. According to a later analysis, parvovirus B19, influenza, CMV and Epstein-Barr virus appeared linked to several top co-occurrence clusters. In an earlier analysis of some 550 of the donors, most TCR beta V segments were observed in productive rearrangements about 87% or about 30% of the time, broadly matching IMGT annotations. This cohort had only TCR beta chains sequenced, and the lack of alpha or paired-chain data limited which features could be detected.

The sample taken for sequencing was PBMCs. The clonotype comes from a woman aged 45-59 years in good health and CMV-seropositive.

The nucleotide sequence reads TGTGCCAGCAGCGTGGTCAGCTCCTATAATTCACCCCTCCACTTT. This is translated as CASSVVSSYNSPLHF. The sequence is built from TRBV9 and TRBJ1-6, with the D gene uncertain. From a lookup of the germline V gene, CDR1 and CDR2 are SGDLS and YYNGEE. The CDR3 runs 15 residues from the cysteine to the phenylalanine. Only the CDR3 DNA stays, 45 bases, in frame from base 1. Trimming removed 2 bases from V and 0 bases from J, leaving 6 bases between the germline ends.